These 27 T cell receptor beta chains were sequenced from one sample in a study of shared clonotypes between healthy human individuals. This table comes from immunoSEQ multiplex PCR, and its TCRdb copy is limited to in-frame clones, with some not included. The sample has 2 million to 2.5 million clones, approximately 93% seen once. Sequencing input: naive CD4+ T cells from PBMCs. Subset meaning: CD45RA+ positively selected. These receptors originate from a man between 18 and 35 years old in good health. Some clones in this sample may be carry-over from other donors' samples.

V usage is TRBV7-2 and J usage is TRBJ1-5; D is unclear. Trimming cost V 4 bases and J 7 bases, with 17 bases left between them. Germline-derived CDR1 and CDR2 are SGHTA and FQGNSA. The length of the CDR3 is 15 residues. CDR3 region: CASSSTRQAGQPQHF. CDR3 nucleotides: TGTGCCAGCAGCTCTACTAGGCAGGCGGGCCAGCCCCAGCATTTT. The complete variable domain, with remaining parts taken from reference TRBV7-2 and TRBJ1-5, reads GAGVSQSPSNKVTEKGKDVELRCDPISGHTALYWYRQSLGQGLEFLIYFQGNSAPDKSGLPSDRFSAERTGGSVSTLTIQRTQQEDSAVYLCASSSTRQAGQPQHFGDGTRLSIL.

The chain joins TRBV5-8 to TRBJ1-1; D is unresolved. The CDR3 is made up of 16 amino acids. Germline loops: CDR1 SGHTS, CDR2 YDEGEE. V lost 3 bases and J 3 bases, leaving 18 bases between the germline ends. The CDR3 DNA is TGTGCCAGCAGCTCTGACCTCAGGATGGAACACACTGAAGCTTTCTTT. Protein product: CASSSDLRMEHTEAFF.

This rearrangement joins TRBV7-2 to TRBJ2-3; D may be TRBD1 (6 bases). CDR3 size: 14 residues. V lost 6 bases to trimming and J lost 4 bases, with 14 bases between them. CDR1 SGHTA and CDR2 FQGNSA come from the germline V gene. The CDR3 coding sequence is TGTGCCAGCAGGTTCACAGGGAGCGCAGATACGCAGTATTTT. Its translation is CASRFTGSADTQYF.

DNA of the CDR3: TGCGCCAGCAGCTCGGGACAGGAGGACAATCAGCCCCAGCATTTT. Its protein is CASSSGQEDNQPQHF. The chain couples TRBV5-1 to TRBJ1-5; TRBD1 matches at 8 bases. The CDR3 has 15 residues. With V trimmed by 3 bases and J by 3 bases, 5 bases remained unmatched. Germline V gene data show CDR1 as SGHRS and CDR2 as YFSETQ.

CDR3 bases: TGCGCCAGCAGTGAGCGACTAGCGGGAAGGGATACGCAGTATTTT. It is translated as CASSERLAGRDTQYF. The J gene is TRBJ2-3, the V gene TRBV10-1; 11 positions agree with TRBD2. Trimming at V came to 2 bases and at J to 6 bases, leaving 4 bases not matched to a gene. The CDR3 length is 15 residues. Germline values: CDR1 WNHNN, CDR2 SYGVQD (reference sequence).

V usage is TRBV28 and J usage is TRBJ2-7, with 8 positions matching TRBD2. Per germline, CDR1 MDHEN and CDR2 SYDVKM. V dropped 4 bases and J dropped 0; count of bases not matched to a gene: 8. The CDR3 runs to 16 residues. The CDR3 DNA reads TGTGCCAGCAGTTCCAGAGTAGCGGGGTTCTCCTACGAGCAGTACTTC. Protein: CASSSRVAGFSYEQYF.

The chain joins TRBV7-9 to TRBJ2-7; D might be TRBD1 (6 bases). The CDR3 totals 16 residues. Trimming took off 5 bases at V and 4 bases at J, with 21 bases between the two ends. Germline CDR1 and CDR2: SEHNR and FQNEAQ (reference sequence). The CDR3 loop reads CASSKTRTGIMYEQYF. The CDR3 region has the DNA TGTGCCAGCAGCAAAACCCGCACAGGGATAATGTACGAGCAGTACTTC.

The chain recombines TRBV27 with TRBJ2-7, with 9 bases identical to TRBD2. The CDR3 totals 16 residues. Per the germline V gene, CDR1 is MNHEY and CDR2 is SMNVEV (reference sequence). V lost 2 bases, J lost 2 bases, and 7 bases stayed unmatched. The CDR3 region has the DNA TGTGCCAGCAGTTTAGGGGTTGCGGGAGGGCCCTACGAGCAGTACTTC. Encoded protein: CASSLGVAGGPYEQYF.

The CDR3 is CASRDGVGNTGELFF. Written as DNA, the CDR3 is TGTGCCAGCAGGGACGGGGTCGGGAACACCGGGGAGCTGTTTTTT. The genes are TRBV6-1 and TRBJ2-2; D is perhaps TRBD2 (5 bases). The ends were cut back, 6 bases at V and 1 base at J, with 12 bases in the middle. CDR3 length equals 15 residues. Germline loops: CDR1 MNHNS, CDR2 SASEGT.

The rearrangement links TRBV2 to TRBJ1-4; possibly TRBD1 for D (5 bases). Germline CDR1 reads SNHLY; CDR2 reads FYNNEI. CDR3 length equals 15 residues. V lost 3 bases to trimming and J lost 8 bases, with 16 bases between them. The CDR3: CASSERTGGGEKLFF. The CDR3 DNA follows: TGTGCCAGCAGTGAGCGGACCGGGGGTGGGGAAAAACTGTTTTTT.

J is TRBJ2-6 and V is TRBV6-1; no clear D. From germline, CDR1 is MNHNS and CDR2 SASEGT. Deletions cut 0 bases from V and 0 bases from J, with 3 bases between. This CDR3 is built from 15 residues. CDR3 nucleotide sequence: TGTGCCAGCAGTGAAGCAAGCTCTGGGGCCAACGTCCTGACTTTC. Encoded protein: CASSEASSGANVLTF.

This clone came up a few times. DNA for the CDR3: TGCAGCGTTGCCCAGGGACAGAACTATGGCTACACCTTC. Its protein product is CSVAQGQNYGYTF. The rearrangement uses TRBV29-1 and TRBJ1-2, with 7 nucleotides matching TRBD1. The V and J ends lost 4 bases and 2 bases, in that order; junction bases with no gene match: 4. This CDR3 is 13 amino acids long. CDR1 is SQVTM, CDR2 ANQGSEA, per germline.

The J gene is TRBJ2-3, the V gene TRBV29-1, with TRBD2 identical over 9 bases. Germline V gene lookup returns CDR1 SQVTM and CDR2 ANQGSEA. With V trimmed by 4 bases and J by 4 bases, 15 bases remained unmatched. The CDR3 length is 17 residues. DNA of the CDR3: TGCAGCGTTGGGGGGCTGTGGCGGGAGGGCCCTCCAGATACGCAGTATTTT. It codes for CSVGGLWREGPPDTQYF.

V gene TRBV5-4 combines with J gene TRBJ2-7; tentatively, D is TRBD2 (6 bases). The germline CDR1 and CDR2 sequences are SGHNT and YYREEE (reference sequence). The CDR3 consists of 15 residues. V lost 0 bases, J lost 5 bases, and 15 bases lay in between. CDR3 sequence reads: CASSLARASADEQYF. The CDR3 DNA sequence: TGTGCCAGCAGCTTGGCCAGGGCTAGCGCGGACGAGCAGTACTTC.

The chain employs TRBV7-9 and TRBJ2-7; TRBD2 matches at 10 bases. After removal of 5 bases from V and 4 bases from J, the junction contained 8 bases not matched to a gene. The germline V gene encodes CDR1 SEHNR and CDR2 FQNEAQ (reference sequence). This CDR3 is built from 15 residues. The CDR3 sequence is CASSGGLAEKYEQYF. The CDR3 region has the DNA TGTGCCAGCAGCGGCGGACTAGCGGAAAAATACGAGCAGTACTTC.

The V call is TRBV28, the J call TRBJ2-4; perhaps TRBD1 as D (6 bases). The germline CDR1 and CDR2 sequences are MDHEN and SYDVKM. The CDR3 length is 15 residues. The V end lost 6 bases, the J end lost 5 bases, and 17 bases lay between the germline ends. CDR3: CASSKGVFPQNIQYF. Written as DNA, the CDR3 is TGTGCCAGCAGCAAGGGGGTTTTTCCCCAAAACATTCAGTACTTC.

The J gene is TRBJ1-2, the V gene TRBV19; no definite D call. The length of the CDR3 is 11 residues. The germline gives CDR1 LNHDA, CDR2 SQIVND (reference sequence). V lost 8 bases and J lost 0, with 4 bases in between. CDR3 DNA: TGTGCCAGTCTAGCTAACTATGGCTACACCTTC. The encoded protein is CASLANYGYTF.

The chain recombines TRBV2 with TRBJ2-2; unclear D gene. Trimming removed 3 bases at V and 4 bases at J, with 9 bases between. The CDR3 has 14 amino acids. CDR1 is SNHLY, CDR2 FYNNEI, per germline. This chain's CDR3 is CASSESLVTGELFF. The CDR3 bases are TGTGCCAGCAGTGAGTCCCTAGTCACCGGGGAGCTGTTTTTT.

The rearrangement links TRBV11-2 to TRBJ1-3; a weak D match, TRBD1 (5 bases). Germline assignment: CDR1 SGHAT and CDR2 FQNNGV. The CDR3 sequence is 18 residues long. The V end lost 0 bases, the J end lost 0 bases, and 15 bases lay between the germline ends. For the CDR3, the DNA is TGTGCCAGCAGCTTAGAGGCTTGGACAACCTACTCTGGAAACACCATATATTTT. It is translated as CASSLEAWTTYSGNTIYF.

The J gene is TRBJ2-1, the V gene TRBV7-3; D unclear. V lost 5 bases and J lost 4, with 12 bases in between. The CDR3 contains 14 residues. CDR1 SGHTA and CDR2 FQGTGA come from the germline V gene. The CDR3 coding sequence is TGTGCCAGCAGCCCAGTGGTAGGGTACAATGAGCAGTTCTTC. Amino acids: CASSPVVGYNEQFF. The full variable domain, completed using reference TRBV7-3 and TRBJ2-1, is GAGVSQTPSNKVTEKGKYVELRCDPISGHTALYWYRQSLGQGPEFLIYFQGTGAADDSGLPNDRFFAVRPEGSVSTLKIQRTERGDSAVYLCASSPVVGYNEQFFGPGTRLTVL.

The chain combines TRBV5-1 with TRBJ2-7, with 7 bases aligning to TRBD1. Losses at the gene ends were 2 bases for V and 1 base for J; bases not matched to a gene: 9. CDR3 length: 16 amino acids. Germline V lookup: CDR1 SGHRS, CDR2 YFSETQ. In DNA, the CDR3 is TGCGCCAGCAGCTTCTCGACAGGGTCCAGGTCCTACGAGCAGTACTTC. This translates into CASSFSTGSRSYEQYF.

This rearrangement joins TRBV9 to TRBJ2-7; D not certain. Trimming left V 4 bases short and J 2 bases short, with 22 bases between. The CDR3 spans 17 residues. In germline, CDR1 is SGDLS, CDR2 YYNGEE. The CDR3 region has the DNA TGTGCCAGCAGCAACTTAACGACATTTATCACCCCCTACGAGCAGTACTTC. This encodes CASSNLTTFITPYEQYF.

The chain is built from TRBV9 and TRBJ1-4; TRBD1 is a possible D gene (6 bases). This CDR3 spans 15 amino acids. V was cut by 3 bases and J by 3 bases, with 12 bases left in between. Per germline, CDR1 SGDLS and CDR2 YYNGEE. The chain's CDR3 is CASSAEQGPNEKLFF. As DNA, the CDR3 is TGTGCCAGCAGCGCTGAACAGGGCCCTAATGAAAAACTGTTTTTT.

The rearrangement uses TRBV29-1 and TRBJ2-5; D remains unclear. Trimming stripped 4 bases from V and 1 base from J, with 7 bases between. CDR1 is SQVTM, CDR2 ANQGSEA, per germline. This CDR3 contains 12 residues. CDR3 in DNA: TGCAGCGTTGCTCCAAGCCAAGAGACCCAGTACTTC. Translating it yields CSVAPSQETQYF.

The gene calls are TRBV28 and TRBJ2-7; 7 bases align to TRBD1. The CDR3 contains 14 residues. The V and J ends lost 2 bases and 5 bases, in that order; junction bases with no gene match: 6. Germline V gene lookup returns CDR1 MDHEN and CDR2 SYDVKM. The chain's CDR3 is CASSLVTGRDEQYF. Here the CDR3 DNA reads TGTGCCAGCAGTTTAGTGACAGGGCGCGACGAGCAGTACTTC. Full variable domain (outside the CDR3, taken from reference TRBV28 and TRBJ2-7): DVKVTQSSRYLVKRTGEKVFLECVQDMDHENMFWYRQDPGLGLRLIYFSYDVKMKEKGDIPEGYSVSREKKERFSLILESASTNQTSMYLCASSLVTGRDEQYFGPGTRLTVT.

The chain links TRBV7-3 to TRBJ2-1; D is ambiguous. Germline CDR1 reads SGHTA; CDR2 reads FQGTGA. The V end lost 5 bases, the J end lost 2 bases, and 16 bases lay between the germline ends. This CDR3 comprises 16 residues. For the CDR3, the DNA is TGTGCCAGCAGCCAGGCCCTTGGCGCGGCCTACAATGAGCAGTTCTTC. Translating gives CASSQALGAAYNEQFF.

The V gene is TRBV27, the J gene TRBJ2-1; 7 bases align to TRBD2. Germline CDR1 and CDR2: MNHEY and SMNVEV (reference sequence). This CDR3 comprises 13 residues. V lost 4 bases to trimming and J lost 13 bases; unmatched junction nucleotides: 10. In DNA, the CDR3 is TGTGCCAGCAGTTCCCGGGACGGGGGGTACCAGTTCTTC. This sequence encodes CASSSRDGGYQFF.